This T cell receptor (beta chain) was found in a study of control samples from healthy donors and cancer patients. Measured with immunoSEQ multiplex PCR; TCRdb has only the in-frame clones, and not every one. The sample includes around 110,000 clones, about 88% of them seen just once. CDR3 length: 14 residues. Per germline, CDR1 DFQATT and CDR2 SNEGSKA (reference sequence). V was shortened by 3 bases and J by 7 bases, with 17 bases between the two germline ends. This receptor was obtained from an older woman in good health. The chain carries TRBV20-1 and TRBJ2-3; possibly TRBD2 for D (7 bases). The sequencing sample was made of blood. The CDR3 DNA is TGCAGTGCTAGTTTAATTGGGGGGGACAATACGCAGTATTTT. Translation: CSASLIGGDNTQYF.